One and the same sample provided the 12 T cell receptor beta chains below, sequenced in a study of naive and memory T cell subsets. Two oligonucleotides, mixed equimolar, formed the beta constant-region primer covering TRBC1 and TRBC2. Nested alpha and beta constant-region primers with the SP2 primer drove four PCR rounds on ligated cDNA. TCRdb reprocessed the UMI-ligation and nested PCR reads with MiXCR, giving one entry per CDR3 protein. The sample includes about 99,000 distinct CDR3 sequences, about 14% seen only once; the top ten take 2.8%. Their cognate antigens are unknown. General study points: Possibly reflecting memory cells re-expressing CD45RA, a few larger clonotypes occurred in naive repertoires, especially CD8.

Sample: naive CD8+ T cells from blood. These TCRs come from a human donor in good health.

This clonotype was observed a few times. The gene calls are TRBV13 and TRBJ1-1; D gene uncertain. The CDR3 has 12 amino acids. Between the trimmed V and J ends, which lost 5 bases and 4 bases, there was a span of 8 bases. The germline V gene encodes CDR1 PRHDT and CDR2 FYEKMQ (reference sequence). DNA for the CDR3: TGTGCCAGCAGCCGGGCTGGCACTGAAGCTTTCTTT. Translating it yields CASSRAGTEAFF.

The chain couples TRBV5-1 to TRBJ1-1; D not resolved. V gave up 0 bases and J gave up 1 base, with 7 bases separating them. Germline lookup yields CDR1 SGHRS and CDR2 YFSETQ. The CDR3 has 14 amino acids. This chain's CDR3 is CASSLVRQNTEAFF. The CDR3 DNA reads TGCGCCAGCAGCTTGGTTAGACAGAACACTGAAGCTTTCTTT.

The chain joins TRBV28 to TRBJ2-7, with TRBD1 identical over 12 bases. With 5 bases clipped from V and 6 bases from J, the junction kept 8 bases outside the gene matches. The CDR3 has 15 amino acids. Germline-derived CDR1 and CDR2 are MDHEN and SYDVKM. DNA for the CDR3: TGTGCCAGCAGTGCCTACCGGGACAGGGGGCCCGAGCAGTACTTC. Protein sequence: CASSAYRDRGPEQYF.

This clonotype was detected ten times or more. The rearrangement links TRBV6-5 to TRBJ2-7; D possibly matches TRBD1 or TRBD2 (5 bases each). V was cut by 0 bases and J by 2 bases, with 11 bases left in between. The CDR3 runs to 15 residues. CDR1 is MNHEY and CDR2 is SVGAGI in the germline V gene. This CDR3 reads CASSYSPGRTYEQYF. CDR3 bases: TGTGCCAGCAGTTACTCACCGGGACGAACCTACGAGCAGTACTTC.

At least ten counts were recorded for this clonotype. The chain is built from TRBV9 and TRBJ1-3; D unresolved. V gave up 0 bases and J gave up 2 bases, with 9 bases separating them. Germline assignment: CDR1 SGDLS and CDR2 YYNGEE. The CDR3 is made up of 15 amino acids. CDR3 region: CASSVGSGAGNTIYF. CDR3 coding DNA: TGTGCCAGCAGCGTAGGTTCCGGGGCTGGAAACACCATATATTTT.

This sequence joins TRBV7-9 and TRBJ2-5; tentatively, D is TRBD2 (5 bases). This CDR3 is built from 16 residues. Trimming stripped 0 bases from V and 0 bases from J, with 11 bases between. Germline V gives CDR1 SEHNR, CDR2 FQNEAQ (reference sequence). CDR3 sequence: CASSLAPAADQETQYF. Here the CDR3 DNA reads TGTGCCAGCAGCTTAGCGCCGGCAGCGGACCAAGAGACCCAGTACTTC. Filled out from reference TRBV7-9 and TRBJ2-5, the complete variable domain reads DTGVSQNPRHKITKRGQNVTFRCDPISEHNRLYWYRQTLGQGPEFLTYFQNEAQLEKSRLLSDRFSAERPKGSFSTLEIQRTEQGDSAMYLCASSLAPAADQETQYFGPGTRLLVL.

The chain recombines TRBV7-9 with TRBJ1-5; D uncertain. The CDR3 sequence is 16 residues long. V gave up 5 bases and J gave up 0 bases, with 14 bases separating them. Germline V gene data show CDR1 as SEHNR and CDR2 as FQNEAQ (reference sequence). The chain's CDR3 is CASSPVSEYSNQPQHF. The CDR3 bases are TGTGCCAGCAGCCCAGTGTCGGAATATAGCAATCAGCCCCAGCATTTT.

This clonotype was picked up many times. This chain connects TRBV15 to TRBJ2-7, with 8 nucleotides matching TRBD1. Germline CDR1 reads LNHNV; CDR2 reads YYDKDF (reference sequence). The V segment lost 4 bases and the J segment 3 bases; nucleotides outside the gene matches: 2. The CDR3 totals 13 residues. The CDR3 DNA sequence: TGTGCCACCAGCACAGGGGGCAACTACGAGCAGTACTTC. It encodes CATSTGGNYEQYF.

In its sample, this clonotype was seen many times. The chain is built from TRBV29-1 and TRBJ2-7; tentatively, D is TRBD2 (6 bases). Germline CDR1 reads SQVTM; CDR2 reads ANQGSEA. The V end lost 4 bases, the J end lost 2 bases, and 9 bases lay between the germline ends. The CDR3 runs 12 residues. CDR3 nucleotides: TGCAGCGTTGGGGGGGAACCCTACGAGCAGTACTTC. This codes for CSVGGEPYEQYF.

This chain links TRBV10-3 with TRBJ2-7; D may be TRBD1 (6 bases). This CDR3 has 13 amino acids. CDR1 and CDR2 (germline): ENHRY, SYGVKD. V gave up 10 bases and J gave up 2 bases, with 15 bases separating them. The CDR3 DNA sequence: TGTGCCAACCGACAGGAGGACACCTACGAGCAGTACTTC. Residues: CANRQEDTYEQYF.

V gene TRBV4-3 combines with J gene TRBJ2-7, with unresolved D. The CDR3 loop spans 13 amino acids. Trimming removed 4 bases from V and 1 base from J, with 8 bases in between. Germline CDR1 and CDR2: LGHNA and YSLEER. The CDR3 coding sequence is TGCGCCAGCAGCCCGGCACTTTCCTACGAGCAGTACTTC. It yields the protein CASSPALSYEQYF.

The V and J genes are TRBV28 and TRBJ2-5, with TRBD2 matching 8 bases. This CDR3 is 16 amino acids long. J gave up 5 bases and V 7 bases, and 15 bases lay outside the gene matches. CDR1 and CDR2 from the germline V gene are MDHEN and SYDVKM. This CDR3 reads CASNEAAGGVVETQYF. The DNA of the CDR3 is TGTGCCAGCAACGAGGCCGCGGGGGGCGTTGTGGAGACCCAGTACTTC.